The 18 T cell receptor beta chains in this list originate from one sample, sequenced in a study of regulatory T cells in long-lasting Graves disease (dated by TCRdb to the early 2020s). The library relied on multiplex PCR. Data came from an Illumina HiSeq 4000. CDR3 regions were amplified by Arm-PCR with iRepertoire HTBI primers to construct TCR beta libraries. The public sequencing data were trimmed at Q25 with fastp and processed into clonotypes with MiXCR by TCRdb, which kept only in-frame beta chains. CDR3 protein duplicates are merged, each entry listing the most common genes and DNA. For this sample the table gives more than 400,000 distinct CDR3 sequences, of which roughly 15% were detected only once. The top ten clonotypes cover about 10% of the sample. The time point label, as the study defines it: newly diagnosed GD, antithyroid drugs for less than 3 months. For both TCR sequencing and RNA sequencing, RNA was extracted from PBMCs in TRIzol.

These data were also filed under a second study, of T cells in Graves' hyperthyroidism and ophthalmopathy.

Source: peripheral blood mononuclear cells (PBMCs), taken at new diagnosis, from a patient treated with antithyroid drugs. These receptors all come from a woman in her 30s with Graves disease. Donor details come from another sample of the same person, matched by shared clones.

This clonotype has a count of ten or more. The CDR3 nucleotides are TGTGCCAGCAGCCCCCGTTTTAGCGATGAGACCCAGTACTTC. Translated: CASSPRFSDETQYF. V gene TRBV7-2 combines with J gene TRBJ2-5; TRBD2 might be the D (5 bases). The ends were cut back, 5 bases at V and 5 bases at J, with 15 bases in the middle. CDR3 length: 14 residues. The germline V gene has CDR1 SGHTA and CDR2 FQGNSA.

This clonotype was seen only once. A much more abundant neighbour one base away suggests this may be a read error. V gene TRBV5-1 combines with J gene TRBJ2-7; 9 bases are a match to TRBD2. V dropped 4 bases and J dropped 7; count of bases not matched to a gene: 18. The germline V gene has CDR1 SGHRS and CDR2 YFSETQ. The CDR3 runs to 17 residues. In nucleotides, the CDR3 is TGCGCCAGCAGCCCGGCCCCTAGCGGGACGGGATACAATGAGCAGTACTTC. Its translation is CASSPAPSGTGYNEQYF.

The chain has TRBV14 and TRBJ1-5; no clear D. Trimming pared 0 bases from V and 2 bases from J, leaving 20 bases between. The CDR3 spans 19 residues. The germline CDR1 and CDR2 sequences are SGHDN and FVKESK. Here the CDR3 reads CASSQDHPGREVGNQPQHF. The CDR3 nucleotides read TGTGCCAGCAGCCAAGATCACCCGGGGAGGGAAGTCGGCAATCAGCCCCAGCATTTT.

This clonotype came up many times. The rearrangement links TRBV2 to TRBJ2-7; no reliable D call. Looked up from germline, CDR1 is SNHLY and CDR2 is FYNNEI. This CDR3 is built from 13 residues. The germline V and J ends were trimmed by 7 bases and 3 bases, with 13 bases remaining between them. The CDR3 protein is CASTTAWSYEQYF. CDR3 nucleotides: TGTGCCAGCACCACCGCCTGGAGCTACGAGCAGTACTTC.

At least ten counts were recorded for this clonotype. The CDR3 sequence is CASSYRAANYGYTF. CDR3 nucleotides: TGTGCCAGCAGTTACAGGGCAGCTAACTATGGCTACACCTTC. The chain uses TRBV6-2 or TRBV6-3 and TRBJ1-2; D gene unclear. Trimming took off 2 bases at V and 0 bases at J, with 7 bases between the two ends. The germline V gene has CDR1 MNHEY and CDR2 SVGEGT. There are 14 residues in the CDR3.

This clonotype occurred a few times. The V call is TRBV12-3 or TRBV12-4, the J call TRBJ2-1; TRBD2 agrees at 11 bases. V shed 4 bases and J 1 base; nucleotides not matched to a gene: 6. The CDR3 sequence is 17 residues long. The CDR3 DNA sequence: TGTGCCAGCAGTTCCTCAGGACTAGCGGGTTCCTACAATGAGCAGTTCTTC. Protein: CASSSSGLAGSYNEQFF.

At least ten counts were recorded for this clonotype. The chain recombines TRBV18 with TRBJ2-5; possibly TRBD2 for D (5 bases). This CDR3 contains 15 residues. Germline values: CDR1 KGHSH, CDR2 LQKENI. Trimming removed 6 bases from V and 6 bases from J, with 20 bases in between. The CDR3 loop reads CASSPTDSSSQTQYF. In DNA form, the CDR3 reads TGTGCCAGCTCCCCAACGGACTCGTCGTCCCAGACCCAGTACTTC.

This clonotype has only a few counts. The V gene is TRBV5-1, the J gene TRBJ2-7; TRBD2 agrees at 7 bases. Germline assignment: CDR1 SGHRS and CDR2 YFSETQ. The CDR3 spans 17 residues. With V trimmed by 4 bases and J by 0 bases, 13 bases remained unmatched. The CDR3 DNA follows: TGCGCCAGCAGCATAACGGGACTACCCGGTGGCTCCTACGAGCAGTACTTC. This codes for CASSITGLPGGSYEQYF.

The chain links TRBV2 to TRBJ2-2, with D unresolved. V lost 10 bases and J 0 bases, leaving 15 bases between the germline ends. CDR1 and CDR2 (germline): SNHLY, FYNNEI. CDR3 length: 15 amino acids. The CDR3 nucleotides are TGTGCCACATCAACTGCAATCGCGAACACCGGGGAGCTGTTTTTT. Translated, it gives CATSTAIANTGELFF.

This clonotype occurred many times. This chain's CDR3 is CSARSGNTDTQYF. CDR3 DNA sequence: TGCAGTGCTAGGTCCGGGAACACAGATACGCAGTATTTT. This chain uses TRBV20-1 with TRBJ2-3, with TRBD2 as a possible D gene (5 bases). The length of the CDR3 is 13 residues. Germline assignment: CDR1 DFQATT and CDR2 SNEGSKA (reference sequence). V lost 3 bases, J lost 2 bases, and 9 bases lay in between.

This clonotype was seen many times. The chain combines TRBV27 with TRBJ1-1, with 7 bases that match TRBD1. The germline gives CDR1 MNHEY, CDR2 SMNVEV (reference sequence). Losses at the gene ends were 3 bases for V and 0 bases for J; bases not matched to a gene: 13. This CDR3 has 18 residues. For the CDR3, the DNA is TGTGCCAGCAGTTTCCTGACAGGGAGGGGCCCCCTGAACACTGAAGCTTTCTTT. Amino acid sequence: CASSFLTGRGPLNTEAFF.

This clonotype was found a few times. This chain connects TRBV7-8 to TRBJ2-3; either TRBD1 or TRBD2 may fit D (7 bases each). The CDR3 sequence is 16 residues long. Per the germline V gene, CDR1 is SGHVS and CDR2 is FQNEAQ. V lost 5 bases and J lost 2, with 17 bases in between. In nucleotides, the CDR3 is TGTGCCAGCAGCAAGCGGGACAGTGGGGCCACAGATACGCAGTATTTT. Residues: CASSKRDSGATDTQYF.

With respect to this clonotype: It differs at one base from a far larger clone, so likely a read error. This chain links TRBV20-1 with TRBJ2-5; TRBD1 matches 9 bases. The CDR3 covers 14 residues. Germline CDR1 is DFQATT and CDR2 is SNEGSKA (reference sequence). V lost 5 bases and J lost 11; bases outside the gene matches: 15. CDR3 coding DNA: TGCAGTGCTGACAGGGGGGGGACACACAATGAGCAGTACTTC. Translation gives CSADRGGTHNEQYF.

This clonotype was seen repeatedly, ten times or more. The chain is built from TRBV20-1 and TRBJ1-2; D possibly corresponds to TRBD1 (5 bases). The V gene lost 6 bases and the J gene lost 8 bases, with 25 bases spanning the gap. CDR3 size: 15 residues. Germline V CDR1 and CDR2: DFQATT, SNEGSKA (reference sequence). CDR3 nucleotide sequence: TGCAGTGCCCCCTCTAGTTTTCGGGGGATGGGAGGCTACACCTTC. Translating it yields CSAPSSFRGMGGYTF.

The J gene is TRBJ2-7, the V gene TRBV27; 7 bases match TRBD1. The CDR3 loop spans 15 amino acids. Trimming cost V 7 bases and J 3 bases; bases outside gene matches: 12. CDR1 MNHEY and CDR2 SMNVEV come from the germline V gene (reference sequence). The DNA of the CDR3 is TGTGCCAGCAACAAAAGGGGGCCCAGAATCTACGAGCAGTACTTC. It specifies CASNKRGPRIYEQYF.

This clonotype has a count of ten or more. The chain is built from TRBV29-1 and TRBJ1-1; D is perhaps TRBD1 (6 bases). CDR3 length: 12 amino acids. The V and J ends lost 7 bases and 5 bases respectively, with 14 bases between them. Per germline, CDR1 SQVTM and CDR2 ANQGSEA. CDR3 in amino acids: CSAEGQSTEAFF. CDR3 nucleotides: TGCAGCGCGGAGGGACAATCGACTGAAGCTTTCTTT. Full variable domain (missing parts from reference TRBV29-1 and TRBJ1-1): SAVISQKPSRDICQRGTSLTIQCQVDSQVTMMFWYRQQPGQSLTLIATANQGSEATYESGFVIDKFPISRPNLTFSTLTVSNMSPEDSSIYLCSAEGQSTEAFFGQGTRLTVV.

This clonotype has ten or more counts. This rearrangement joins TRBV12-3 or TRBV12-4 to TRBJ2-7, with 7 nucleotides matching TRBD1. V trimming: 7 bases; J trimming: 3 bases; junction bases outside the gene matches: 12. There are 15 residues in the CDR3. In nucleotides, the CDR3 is TGTGCCAGCACCACCGCCGGGACAGCGAACTACGAGCAGTACTTC. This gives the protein CASTTAGTANYEQYF.

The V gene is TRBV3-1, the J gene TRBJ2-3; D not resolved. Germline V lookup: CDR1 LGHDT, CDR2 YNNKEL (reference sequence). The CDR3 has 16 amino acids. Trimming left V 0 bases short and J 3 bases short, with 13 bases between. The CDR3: CASSQDSSRVTDTQYF. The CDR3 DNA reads TGTGCCAGCAGCCAAGATTCTAGTCGGGTTACAGATACGCAGTATTTT.